Following are 20 T cell receptor beta chains from one sample sequenced in a study of beta chain features in type 1 diabetes. The isolated RNA, all of it, was reverse transcribed, so expressed TCRB transcripts were what got sequenced. TCRdb keeps only in-frame clones here, not all; method: immunoSEQ multiplex PCR. The table has approximately 400,000 clones, less than 15% seen once. Sequencing used naive CD4+ T cells from blood. Receptors originate from a woman aged 18-29 years in good health.

This clone was counted only a few times. This chain links TRBV6-5 with TRBJ1-1, with D perhaps TRBD1 (5 bases). Per germline, CDR1 MNHEY and CDR2 SVGAGI. Trimming shortened V by 6 bases and J by 4 bases, and 12 bases separated the two germline ends. The CDR3 is 13 amino acids. The CDR3 protein is CASRQGISTEAFF. CDR3 nucleotide sequence: TGTGCCAGCAGGCAGGGAATCAGCACTGAAGCTTTCTTT.

This clone was found a few times. Distinct nucleotide sequences in the sample also encode this CDR3. The chain uses TRBV5-1 and TRBJ2-7, with TRBD2 matching 13 bases. Germline V gene data show CDR1 as SGHRS and CDR2 as YFSETQ. J gave up 4 bases and V 3 bases, and 4 bases lay outside the gene matches. The CDR3 runs to 15 residues. The CDR3 reads CASSSTSGRTYEQYF. Written as DNA, the CDR3 is TGCGCCAGCAGCTCGACTAGCGGGAGGACGTACGAGCAGTACTTC.

J is TRBJ1-2 and V is TRBV2; no clear D gene. This CDR3 contains 12 residues. The V gene's germline CDR1 is SNHLY and CDR2 FYNNEI. V was pared by 3 bases and J by 3 bases, with 5 bases between. The CDR3 coding sequence is TGTGCCAGCAGTGACACGGACTATGGCTACACCTTC. Translating gives CASSDTDYGYTF.

The chain couples TRBV5-1 to TRBJ2-5; weak D call: TRBD1 (6 bases). CDR3 size: 14 residues. Germline assignment: CDR1 SGHRS and CDR2 YFSETQ. The V end was cut by 4 bases, the J end by 2 bases, with 12 bases between. In DNA form, the CDR3 reads TGCGCCAGCAGCACGGGACAACAACAAGAGACCCAGTACTTC. It is translated as CASSTGQQQETQYF.

This clone was seen only a few times. The chain joins TRBV19 to TRBJ2-2, with TRBD1 identical over 7 bases. V lost 5 bases to trimming and J lost 2 bases; unmatched junction nucleotides: 8. The CDR3 runs to 16 residues. The germline V gene has CDR1 LNHDA and CDR2 SQIVND (reference sequence). The CDR3 sequence is CASSSVRQGNTGELFF. The CDR3 DNA sequence: TGTGCCAGTAGTTCAGTGCGACAGGGAAACACCGGGGAGCTGTTTTTT.

A few counts support this clone. The chain combines TRBV30 with TRBJ1-4; possible D gene TRBD1, 6 bases. The V end was cut by 3 bases, the J end by 8 bases, with 19 bases between. The CDR3 has 15 residues. CDR1 and CDR2 (germline): GTSNPN, SVGIG (reference sequence). The CDR3 here is CAWSLPGGGGEKLFF. DNA of the CDR3: TGTGCCTGGAGCCTACCGGGCGGGGGCGGCGAAAAACTGTTTTTT.

The sample holds a few counts of this clone. V and J are TRBV6-1 and TRBJ2-7, with D maybe TRBD2 (6 bases). Germline V lookup: CDR1 MNHNS, CDR2 SASEGT. Trimming cost V 7 bases and J 6 bases, with 19 bases left between them. The CDR3 sequence is 14 residues long. CDR3 sequence: CASIGTGPLGEQYF. The CDR3 DNA sequence: TGTGCCAGCATCGGGACTGGCCCCCTAGGCGAGCAGTACTTC.

V is TRBV18 and J is TRBJ2-7; 10 nucleotides match TRBD1. The CDR3 loop spans 16 amino acids. Germline loops: CDR1 KGHSH, CDR2 LQKENI. Germline trimming cut 3 bases from V and 6 bases from J; bases unmatched to any gene: 11. The CDR3 loop is CASSPNRDRGSGEQYF. The CDR3 DNA is TGTGCCAGCTCACCGAACCGGGACAGGGGATCGGGCGAGCAGTACTTC.

The gene calls are TRBV28 and TRBJ1-4, with TRBD1 matching 10 bases. This CDR3 is built from 14 residues. Germline V lookup: CDR1 MDHEN, CDR2 SYDVKM. V gave up 6 bases and J gave up 7 bases; unmatched junction bases: 5. The CDR3 DNA follows: TGTGCCAGCAGACGAAGGACAGGGGGTGAAAAACTGTTTTTT. As protein: CASRRRTGGEKLFF.

About this clone itself: This specimen includes other DNA sequences encoding the same CDR3. The chain has TRBV5-1 and TRBJ1-1; D not certain. The ends were cut back, 0 bases at V and 0 bases at J, with 6 bases in the middle. Germline CDR1 and CDR2: SGHRS and YFSETQ. The CDR3 consists of 14 residues. CDR3 in amino acids: CASSLGHLNTEAFF. In DNA, the CDR3 is TGCGCCAGCAGCTTGGGACACTTGAACACTGAAGCTTTCTTT.

The chain couples TRBV30 to TRBJ1-5; TRBD1 is a possible D gene (6 bases). CDR3 length: 12 amino acids. The V and J ends lost 4 bases and 7 bases respectively, with 11 bases between them. Germline assignment: CDR1 GTSNPN and CDR2 SVGIG (reference sequence). CDR3 sequence (DNA): TGTGCCTGGAAACAGGGTTTCCAGCCCCAGCATTTT. Its translation is CAWKQGFQPQHF.

This sequence joins TRBV6-1 and TRBJ1-5, with D tentatively TRBD1 (5 bases). The germline gives CDR1 MNHNS, CDR2 SASEGT. This CDR3 is built from 15 residues. The V end lost 0 bases, the J end lost 6 bases, and 12 bases lay between the germline ends. CDR3 nucleotides: TGTGCCAGCAGTGAAGCTCCAAGGGGCAGTCAGCCCCAGCATTTT. Its translation: CASSEAPRGSQPQHF.

V usage is TRBV7-6 and J usage is TRBJ2-7; 8 bases align to TRBD1. Germline CDR1 reads SGHVS; CDR2 reads FNYEAQ. The trim removed 4 bases at V and 8 bases at J, leaving 10 bases unmatched. The CDR3 spans 14 residues. The CDR3 protein is CASSSDRVTRKQYF. CDR3 bases: TGTGCCAGCAGCTCGGACAGGGTTACGAGAAAGCAGTACTTC.

This sequence joins TRBV28 and TRBJ2-1; 7 bases line up with TRBD1. Germline trimming cut 10 bases from V and 3 bases from J; bases unmatched to any gene: 6. Looked up from germline, CDR1 is MDHEN and CDR2 is SYDVKM. The CDR3 loop spans 13 amino acids. The CDR3 coding sequence is TGTGCCACCGACCGGGACAGCTACAATGAGCAGTTCTTC. Residues: CATDRDSYNEQFF.

The chain links TRBV30 to TRBJ1-1, with 10 bases aligning to TRBD1. Losses at the gene ends were 3 bases for V and 6 bases for J; bases not matched to a gene: 4. CDR1 and CDR2 (germline): GTSNPN, SVGIG (reference sequence). This CDR3 is built from 13 residues. The CDR3 protein is CAWSGTGEAEAFF. CDR3 sequence (DNA): TGTGCCTGGAGCGGGACAGGGGAAGCTGAAGCTTTCTTT.

Only a few counts were recorded for this clone. The genes are TRBV27 and TRBJ2-3, with TRBD2 identical over 8 bases. CDR1 is MNHEY, CDR2 SMNVEV, per germline (reference sequence). Trimming removed 3 bases from V and 0 bases from J; junction bases left unmatched: 8. The CDR3 contains 17 residues. CDR3 amino acids: CASSFLRLAWSTDTQYF. The CDR3 nucleotides read TGTGCCAGCAGTTTTCTTAGACTAGCGTGGAGCACAGATACGCAGTATTTT.

A remark on this clone: Additional DNA sequences in this sample encode the identical CDR3. This rearrangement joins TRBV29-1 to TRBJ1-5; TRBD1 is a possible D gene (6 bases). The CDR3 has 12 residues. Germline V gives CDR1 SQVTM, CDR2 ANQGSEA. The germline V and J ends were trimmed by 4 bases and 4 bases, with 8 bases remaining between them. The CDR3 sequence: CSVGRGNQPQHF. DNA of the CDR3: TGCAGCGTTGGCAGGGGAAATCAGCCCCAGCATTTT.

On this clone itself: The germline gene is not matched at one end of the junction; a read error may be the cause. The chain uses TRBV15 and TRBJ2-7; 9 bases match TRBD1. This CDR3 is built from 14 residues. Germline CDR1 is LNHNV and CDR2 is YYDKDF (reference sequence). CDR3 protein: CATSRSGQGYEQYF. In DNA, the CDR3 is TGTGCCACTAGCAGGTCGGGACAGGGCTACGAGCAGTACTTC.

This clone occurred a few times. The chain employs TRBV28 and TRBJ2-5; D remains unclear. This CDR3 has 11 residues. CDR1 MDHEN and CDR2 SYDVKM come from the germline V gene. V was pared by 6 bases and J by 3 bases, with 5 bases between. CDR3 loop: CASRSEETQYF. CDR3 bases: TGTGCCAGCAGGTCAGAAGAGACCCAGTACTTC.

The V call is TRBV18, the J call TRBJ1-2; perhaps TRBD1 as D (6 bases). The ends were cut back, 0 bases at V and 4 bases at J, with 15 bases in the middle. CDR1 is KGHSH, CDR2 LQKENI, per germline. This CDR3 region has 16 residues. The CDR3: CASSPPGRARGYGYTF. As DNA, the CDR3 is TGTGCCAGCTCACCACCGGGCAGGGCCAGGGGCTATGGCTACACCTTC.